These 16 T cell receptor beta chains were sequenced from one sample in a study of CD8 T cells in Susac syndrome. Random hexamers served to reverse transcribe roughly 0.45 to 1 ug RNA. TCRdb fed the immunoSEQ multiplex PCR reads into MiXCR, producing one record per CDR3 protein. The repertoire has 150,000 to 190,000 distinct CDR3 sequences, about 94% of them found once; the top ten carry roughly 0.21%. Sequencing input: CD8+ T cells from PBMCs. The receptors come from a human donor with multiple sclerosis.

The chain is built from TRBV2 and TRBJ2-6; no definite D call. The CDR3 spans 14 residues. The germline V and J ends were trimmed by 5 bases and 2 bases, with 7 bases remaining between them. Germline assignment: CDR1 SNHLY and CDR2 FYNNEI. The CDR3 reads CASSPMAGANVLTF. In DNA form, the CDR3 reads TGTGCCAGCAGTCCAATGGCTGGGGCCAACGTCCTGACTTTC.

In its sample, this clonotype was seen a few times. The chain is built from TRBV29-1 and TRBJ2-7, with a weak D call TRBD1 (6 bases). V was clipped by 7 bases and J by 1 base, with 11 bases between them. Per germline, CDR1 SQVTM and CDR2 ANQGSEA. This CDR3 is 12 amino acids long. The CDR3 nucleotides are TGCAGCGCTTTTACAGGGTCCTACGAGCAGTACTTC. It translates to CSAFTGSYEQYF.

The V call is TRBV15, the J call TRBJ2-1; D perhaps matches TRBD1 (5 bases). This CDR3 comprises 15 residues. Germline CDR1 reads LNHNV; CDR2 reads YYDKDF (reference sequence). Trimming shortened V by 0 bases and J by 8 bases, and 14 bases separated the two germline ends. The CDR3 loop is CATSRETALHHEQFF. Here the CDR3 DNA reads TGTGCCACCAGCAGAGAGACAGCATTGCATCATGAGCAGTTCTTC.

This clonotype was picked up one time. V is TRBV6-5 and J is TRBJ1-2, with D unresolved. CDR1 MNHEY and CDR2 SVGAGI come from the germline V gene. The CDR3 is made up of 14 amino acids. Trimming cost V 2 bases and J 4 bases, with 11 bases left between them. CDR3 DNA: TGTGCCAGCAGTTACGGAGGAGAATCCTATGGCTACACCTTC. Translated: CASSYGGESYGYTF.

The V and J genes are TRBV7-9 and TRBJ1-2; perhaps TRBD1 as D (6 bases). From germline, CDR1 is SEHNR and CDR2 FQNEAQ (reference sequence). V was trimmed by 6 bases and J by 7 bases, leaving 15 bases between them. This CDR3 is 13 amino acids long. In DNA, the CDR3 is TGTGCCAGCAGTCAAGGGGGGATTGCTGGCTACACCTTC. It encodes CASSQGGIAGYTF.

The rearrangement uses TRBV29-1 and TRBJ2-7; 10 nucleotides agree with TRBD2. Trimming cost V 5 bases and J 2 bases; bases outside gene matches: 3. Germline V gives CDR1 SQVTM, CDR2 ANQGSEA. This CDR3 has 13 residues. CDR3 amino acids: CSVPGTSAYEQYF. Here the CDR3 DNA reads TGCAGCGTTCCCGGGACTAGCGCCTACGAGCAGTACTTC.

The genes are TRBV30 and TRBJ2-1, with D unresolved. V gave up 0 bases and J gave up 6 bases, with 3 bases separating them. CDR3 length equals 11 residues. CDR1 is GTSNPN, CDR2 SVGIG, per germline (reference sequence). The CDR3 coding sequence is TGTGCCTGGAGTGTTGCCAATGAGCAGTTCTTC. Protein: CAWSVANEQFF.

The chain is built from TRBV2 and TRBJ2-3, with TRBD2 as a possible D gene (6 bases). This CDR3 comprises 11 residues. V gave up 7 bases and J gave up 14 bases, with 16 bases separating them. Germline CDR1 is SNHLY and CDR2 is FYNNEI. CDR3 nucleotides: TGTGCCAGCATATCTCCGGGACTCCCGTATTTT. This sequence encodes CASISPGLPYF.

The J gene is TRBJ2-5, the V gene TRBV14; the D is unclear. V was trimmed by 4 bases and J by 0 bases, leaving 3 bases between them. The CDR3 covers 12 residues. Per the germline V gene, CDR1 is SGHDN and CDR2 is FVKESK. CDR3 in DNA: TGTGCCAGCAGCCTCTACCAAGAGACCCAGTACTTC. Translating it yields CASSLYQETQYF. Supplemented by reference TRBV14 and TRBJ2-5, the full variable domain reads EAGVTQFPSHSVIEKGQTVTLRCDPISGHDNLYWYRRVMGKEIKFLLHFVKESKQDESGMPNNRFLAERTGGTYSTLKVQPAELEDSGVYFCASSLYQETQYFGPGTRLLVL.

The V gene is TRBV7-9, the J gene TRBJ1-2, with D perhaps matching TRBD1 (5 bases). V was cut by 1 base and J by 6 bases, with 12 bases left in between. Looked up from germline, CDR1 is SEHNR and CDR2 is FQNEAQ (reference sequence). The CDR3 is made up of 14 amino acids. The CDR3 DNA follows: TGTGCCAGCAGCTTAGGAGGGGCCGGGGATGGCTACACCTTC. It translates to CASSLGGAGDGYTF.

This chain connects TRBV14 to TRBJ1-5; no definite D call. V was shortened by 4 bases and J by 5 bases, with 9 bases between the two germline ends. The CDR3 consists of 13 residues. Per germline, CDR1 SGHDN and CDR2 FVKESK. CDR3 region: CASSLEADQPQHF. The CDR3 coding sequence is TGTGCCAGCAGCCTCGAGGCCGATCAGCCCCAGCATTTT.

The chain employs TRBV24-1 and TRBJ2-7; D is unclear. V was shortened by 9 bases and J by 4 bases, with 12 bases between the two germline ends. The CDR3 is 12 residues long. Germline V lookup: CDR1 KGHDR, CDR2 SFDVKD. CDR3 coding DNA: TGTGCCACCGTTGGATCTTTTTACGAGCAGTACTTC. Residues: CATVGSFYEQYF.

The rearrangement links TRBV20-1 to TRBJ2-7; D tentatively fits TRBD1 or TRBD2 (5 bases each). Trimming pared 0 bases from V and 5 bases from J, leaving 11 bases between. Germline V gene data show CDR1 as DFQATT and CDR2 as SNEGSKA (reference sequence). The CDR3 is 13 residues long. The CDR3 here is CSARDRGVNEQYF. The CDR3 region has the DNA TGCAGTGCTAGAGATCGAGGGGTGAACGAGCAGTACTTC.

This sequence joins TRBV5-6 and TRBJ1-6; no clear D gene. The V gene lost 5 bases and the J gene lost 5 bases, with 11 bases spanning the gap. Germline values: CDR1 SGHDT, CDR2 YYEEEE. The CDR3 extends over 14 amino acids. Written as DNA, the CDR3 is TGTGCCAGCAGAAAAGGAGGGCATAATTCACCCCTCCACTTT. As protein: CASRKGGHNSPLHF. Together with reference TRBV5-6 and TRBJ1-6, the CDR3 gives the full variable domain: DAGVTQSPTHLIKTRGQQVTLRCSPKSGHDTVSWYQQALGQGPQFIFQYYEEEERQRGNFPDRFSGHQFPNYSSELNVNALLLGDSALYLCASRKGGHNSPLHFGNGTRLTVT.

The chain joins TRBV15 to TRBJ2-7; D tentatively reads TRBD1 or TRBD2 (5 bases each). The V gene's germline CDR1 is LNHNV and CDR2 YYDKDF (reference sequence). There are 14 residues in the CDR3. Trimming cost V 1 base and J 3 bases, with 10 bases left between them. The CDR3 spells CATSRVGTSYEQYF. The CDR3 DNA reads as TGTGCCACCAGCAGAGTAGGGACGAGCTACGAGCAGTACTTC.

The genes are TRBV30 and TRBJ2-1; the match to TRBD2 covers 10 bases. This CDR3 has 14 residues. V lost 2 bases to trimming and J lost 7 bases; unmatched junction nucleotides: 5. Germline lookup yields CDR1 GTSNPN and CDR2 SVGIG (reference sequence). CDR3: CAWSSGGGPNEQFF. CDR3 in DNA: TGTGCCTGGAGTAGCGGGGGGGGCCCTAATGAGCAGTTCTTC. The full variable domain, rest sourced from reference TRBV30 and TRBJ2-1, is SQTIHQWPATLVQPVGSPLSLECTVEGTSNPNLYWYRQAAGRGLQLLFYSVGIGQISSEVPQNLSASRPQDRQFILSSKKLLLSDSGFYLCAWSSGGGPNEQFFGPGTRLTVL.